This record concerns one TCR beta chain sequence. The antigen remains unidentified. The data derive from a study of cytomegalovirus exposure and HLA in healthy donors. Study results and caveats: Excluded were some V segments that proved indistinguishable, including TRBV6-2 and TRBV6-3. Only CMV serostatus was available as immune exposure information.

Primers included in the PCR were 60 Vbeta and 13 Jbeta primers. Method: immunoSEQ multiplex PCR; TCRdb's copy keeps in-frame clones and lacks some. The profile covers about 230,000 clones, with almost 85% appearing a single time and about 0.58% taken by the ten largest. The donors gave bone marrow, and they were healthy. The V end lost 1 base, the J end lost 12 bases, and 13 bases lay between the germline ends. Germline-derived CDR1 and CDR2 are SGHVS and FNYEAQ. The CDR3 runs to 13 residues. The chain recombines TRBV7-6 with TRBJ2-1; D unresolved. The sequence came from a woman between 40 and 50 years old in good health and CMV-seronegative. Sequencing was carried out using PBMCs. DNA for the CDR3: TGTGCCAGCAGCTTAGGGAAAGATGGGCGGCAGTTCTTC. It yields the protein CASSLGKDGRQFF.